One sample yielded the 10 T cell receptor beta chains listed below, sequenced in a study of T cells after yellow fever vaccination (dated by TCRdb to about 2019). Receptor amplification or capture employed 5' RACE. The sequencer was an Illumina NovaSeq 6000. TCRdb reworked the public reads: Q25 trimming with fastp, MiXCR clone assembly, productive beta chains retained. Rows are unified per CDR3 protein, each entry keeping the most common DNA and genes. For this sample the table gives 100,000 to 150,000 distinct CDR3 sequences, of which about 16% were detected only once. The ten largest account for 43% of the sample. The treatment or condition label here, explained by the study, means: live attenuated yellow fever vaccine strain. Material: CD8+ T cells sorted from PBMCs, obtained 5 days after the yellow fever booster vaccination. The source of these receptors is a man aged 18 to 29 who received the YFV17D yellow fever vaccine.

The CDR3 nucleotides read TGTGCCAGCAGCTTGGCGTTCCGGGACAGACCCTACGAGCAGTACGTC. Amino acid sequence: CASSLAFRDRPYEQYV. V and J are TRBV5-6 and TRBJ2-7, with TRBD1 matching over 7 bases. The germline V gene encodes CDR1 SGHDT and CDR2 YYEEEE. The CDR3 contains 16 residues. V shed 0 bases, J shed 2 bases, and the junction held 8 bases outside the gene matches.

There are a few counts of this clonotype. V gene TRBV13 combines with J gene TRBJ2-5; D remains unclear. Germline-derived CDR1 and CDR2 are PRHDT and FYEKMQ (reference sequence). The V and J ends lost 5 bases and 2 bases respectively, with 6 bases between them. The CDR3 is made up of 12 amino acids. In DNA, the CDR3 is TGTGCCAGCAGCCGATCGCAAGAGACCCAGTACTTC. Its protein is CASSRSQETQYF. Full variable domain (missing parts from reference TRBV13 and TRBJ2-5): AAGVIQSPRHLIKEKRETATLKCYPIPRHDTVYWYQQGPGQDPQFLISFYEKMQSDKGSIPDRFSAQQFSDYHSELNMSSLELGDSALYFCASSRSQETQYFGPGTRLLVL.

The chain combines TRBV28 with TRBJ2-3; possible D gene TRBD2, 7 bases. The CDR3 extends over 15 amino acids. V lost 5 bases and J lost 4, with 16 bases in between. CDR1 and CDR2 from the germline V gene are MDHEN and SYDVKM. CDR3 sequence: CASSPWGGQADTQYF. Written as DNA, the CDR3 is TGTGCCAGCAGTCCCTGGGGGGGCCAGGCAGATACGCAGTATTTT.

This chain joins TRBV29-1 and TRBJ1-5, with a tentative D call TRBD1 (6 bases). V lost 0 bases, J lost 4 bases, and 13 bases lay in between. Per the germline V gene, CDR1 is SQVTM and CDR2 is ANQGSEA. CDR3 length: 15 amino acids. CDR3 bases: TGCAGCGTTGAAGATCCGGACAGTCCGAATCAGCCCCAGCATTTT. It encodes CSVEDPDSPNQPQHF.

This clonotype was counted a few times. J is TRBJ2-3 and V is TRBV15; D unresolved. V lost 6 bases and J 6 bases, leaving 16 bases between the germline ends. The CDR3 is made up of 14 amino acids. From germline, CDR1 is LNHNV and CDR2 YYDKDF (reference sequence). The CDR3 sequence: CATRIGRPLDTQYF. The CDR3 DNA reads TGTGCCACCAGGATTGGTCGACCTCTGGATACGCAGTATTTT.

The chain couples TRBV3-1 to TRBJ2-4; no clear D gene. Germline-derived CDR1 and CDR2 are LGHDT and YNNKEL (reference sequence). The V gene lost 0 bases and the J gene lost 0 bases, with 12 bases spanning the gap. The CDR3 is made up of 17 amino acids. CDR3 DNA sequence: TGTGCCAGCAGCCAAGATCCGATGACACTAGCCAAAAACATTCAGTACTTC. It translates to CASSQDPMTLAKNIQYF.

This clonotype showed up just a few times. This chain links TRBV7-6 with TRBJ2-7; 9 bases map to TRBD1. Per the germline V gene, CDR1 is SGHVS and CDR2 is FNYEAQ. J was trimmed by 2 bases and V by 1 base; bases with no gene match: 0. The CDR3 sequence is 14 residues long. The chain's CDR3 is CASSLGQGAYEQYV. The CDR3 nucleotides read TGTGCCAGCAGCTTAGGACAGGGGGCCTACGAGCAGTACGTC.

This clonotype was recorded a few times. The V call is TRBV10-3, the J call TRBJ2-3, with no clear D. The CDR3 runs to 11 residues. Trimming stripped 8 bases from V and 2 bases from J, with 5 bases between. CDR1 and CDR2 from the germline V gene are ENHRY and SYGVKD. The CDR3, as DNA: TGTGCCATCGGATCCACAGATACGCAGTATTTT. It yields the protein CAIGSTDTQYF.

A few counts support this clonotype. The chain is built from TRBV4-1 and TRBJ2-3; D possibly corresponds to TRBD2 (6 bases). Trimming removed 0 bases from V and 2 bases from J, with 21 bases in between. This CDR3 region has 19 residues. The germline CDR1 and CDR2 sequences are MGHRA and YSYEKL. Here the CDR3 DNA reads TGCGCCAGCAGCCAAGAGGGGGGTCTGTGGCTAGCATCCACAGATACGCAGTATTTT. Amino acid sequence: CASSQEGGLWLASTDTQYF.

The V and J genes are TRBV5-6 and TRBJ2-3; TRBD1 matches at 9 bases. V was pared by 6 bases and J by 3 bases, with 8 bases of the junction left unmatched. The germline gives CDR1 SGHDT, CDR2 YYEEEE. The CDR3 has 15 residues. The CDR3 DNA is TGTGCCAGCAAAAAGGTGGACAGGGGAACAGATACGCAGTATTTT. Protein sequence: CASKKVDRGTDTQYF.